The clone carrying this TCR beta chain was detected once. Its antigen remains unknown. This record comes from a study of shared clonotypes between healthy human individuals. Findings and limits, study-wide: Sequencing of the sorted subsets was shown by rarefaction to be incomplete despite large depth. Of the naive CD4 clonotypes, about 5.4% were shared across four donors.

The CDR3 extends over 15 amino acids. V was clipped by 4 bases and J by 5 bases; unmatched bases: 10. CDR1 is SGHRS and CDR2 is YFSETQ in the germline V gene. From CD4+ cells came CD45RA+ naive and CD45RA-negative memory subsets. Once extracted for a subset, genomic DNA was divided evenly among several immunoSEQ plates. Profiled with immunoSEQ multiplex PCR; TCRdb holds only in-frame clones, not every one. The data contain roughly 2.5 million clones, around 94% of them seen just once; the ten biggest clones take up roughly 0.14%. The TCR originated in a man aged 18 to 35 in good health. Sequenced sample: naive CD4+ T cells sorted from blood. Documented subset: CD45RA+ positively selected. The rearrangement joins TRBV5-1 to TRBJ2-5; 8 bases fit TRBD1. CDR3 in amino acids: CASSVTGANGETQYF. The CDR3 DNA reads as TGCGCCAGCAGCGTGACAGGGGCCAACGGGGAGACCCAGTACTTC. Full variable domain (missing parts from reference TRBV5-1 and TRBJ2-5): KAGVTQTPRYLIKTRGQQVTLSCSPISGHRSVSWYQQTPGQGLQFLFEYFSETQRNKGNFPGRFSGRQFSNSRSEMNVSTLELGDSALYLCASSVTGANGETQYFGPGTRLLVL.